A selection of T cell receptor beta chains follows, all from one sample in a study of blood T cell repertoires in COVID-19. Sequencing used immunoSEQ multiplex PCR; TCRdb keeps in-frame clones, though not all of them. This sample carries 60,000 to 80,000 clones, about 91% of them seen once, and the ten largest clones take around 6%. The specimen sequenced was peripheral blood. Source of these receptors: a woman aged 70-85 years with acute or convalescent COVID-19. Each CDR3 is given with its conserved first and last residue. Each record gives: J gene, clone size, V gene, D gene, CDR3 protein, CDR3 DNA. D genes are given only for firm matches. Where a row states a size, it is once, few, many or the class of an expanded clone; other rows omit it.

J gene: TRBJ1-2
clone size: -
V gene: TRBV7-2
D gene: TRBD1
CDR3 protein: CASSLVWDRPLFSMGYTF
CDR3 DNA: TGTGCCAGCAGCTTAGTGTGGGACAGGCCTCTTTTTTCTATGGGCTACACCTTC

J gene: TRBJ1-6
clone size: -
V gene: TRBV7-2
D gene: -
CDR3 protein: CASSAQGPVNSPLHF
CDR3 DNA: TGTGCCAGCAGCGCACAGGGTCCGGTTAATTCACCCCTCCACTTT

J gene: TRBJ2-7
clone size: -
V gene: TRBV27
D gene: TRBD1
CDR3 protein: CASSYRDRGYEQYF
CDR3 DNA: TGTGCCAGCAGCTACCGGGACAGGGGGTACGAGCAGTACTTC

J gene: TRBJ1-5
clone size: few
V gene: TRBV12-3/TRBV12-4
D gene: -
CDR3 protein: CASSSTDFQPQHF
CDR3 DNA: TGTGCCAGCAGTTCCACGGACTTTCAGCCCCAGCATTTT

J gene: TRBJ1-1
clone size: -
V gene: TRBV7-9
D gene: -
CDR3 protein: CASSLGTMDTEAFF
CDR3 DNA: TGTGCCAGCAGCTTAGGGACAATGGACACTGAAGCTTTCTTT

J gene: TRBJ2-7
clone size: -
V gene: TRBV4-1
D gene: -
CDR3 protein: CASSQDLGQGITYEQYF
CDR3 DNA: TGCGCCAGCAGCCAAGATTTAGGGCAGGGGATAACCTACGAGCAGTACTTC

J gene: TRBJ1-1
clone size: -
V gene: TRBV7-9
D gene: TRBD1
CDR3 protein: CASSTQGTVGTEAFF
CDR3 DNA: TGTGCCAGCAGCACACAGGGGACAGTTGGCACTGAAGCTTTCTTT

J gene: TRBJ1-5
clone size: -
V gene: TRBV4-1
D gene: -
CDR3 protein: CASSQGRIGNQPQHF
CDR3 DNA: TGCGCCAGCAGCCAAGGCAGGATAGGCAATCAGCCCCAGCATTTT

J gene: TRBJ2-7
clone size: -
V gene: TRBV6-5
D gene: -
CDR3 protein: CASSRSRGNYEQYF
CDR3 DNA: TGTGCCAGCAGCCGCTCAAGAGGAAACTACGAGCAGTACTTC

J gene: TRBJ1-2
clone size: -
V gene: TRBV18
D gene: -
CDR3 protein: CASSRGEPYGGYTF
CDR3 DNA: TGTGCCAGCTCACGGGGGGAACCCTATGGAGGCTACACCTTC

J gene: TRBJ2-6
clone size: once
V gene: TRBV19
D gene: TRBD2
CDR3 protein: CASSMGPPGAGERGANVLTF
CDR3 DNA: TGTGCCAGTAGTATGGGCCCCCCGGGAGCGGGGGAACGTGGGGCCAACGTCCTGACTTTC

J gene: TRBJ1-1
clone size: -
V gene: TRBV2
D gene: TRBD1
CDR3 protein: CASRITRTGGKAFF
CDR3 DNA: TGTGCCAGCCGAATAACCCGGACAGGGGGTAAAGCTTTCTTT

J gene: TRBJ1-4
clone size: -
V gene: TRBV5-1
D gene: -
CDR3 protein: CASSLEGVMTNEKLFF
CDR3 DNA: TGCGCCAGCAGCTTGGAGGGGGTTATGACTAATGAAAAACTGTTTTTT

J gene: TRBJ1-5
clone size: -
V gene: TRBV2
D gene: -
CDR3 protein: CASRTQGDQPQHF
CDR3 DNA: TGTGCCAGCAGGACACAGGGTGATCAGCCCCAGCATTTT

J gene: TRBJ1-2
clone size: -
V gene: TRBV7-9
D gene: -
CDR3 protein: CASTPRIRNYGYTF
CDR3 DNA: TGTGCCAGCACCCCGCGGATAAGGAACTATGGCTACACCTTC

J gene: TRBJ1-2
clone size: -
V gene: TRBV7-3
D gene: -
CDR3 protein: CASSDTGFKGGYTF
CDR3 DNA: TGTGCCAGCAGCGATACAGGGTTCAAAGGCGGCTACACCTTC

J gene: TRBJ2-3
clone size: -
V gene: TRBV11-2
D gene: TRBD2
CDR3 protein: CASSLAGLAGDTQYF
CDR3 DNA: TGTGCCAGCAGCTTGGCCGGACTAGCGGGGGATACGCAGTATTTT

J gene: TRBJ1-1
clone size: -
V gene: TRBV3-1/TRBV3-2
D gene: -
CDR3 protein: CASSQGGGNTEAFF
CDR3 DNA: TGTGCCAGCAGCCAAGGAGGGGGTAACACTGAAGCTTTCTTT

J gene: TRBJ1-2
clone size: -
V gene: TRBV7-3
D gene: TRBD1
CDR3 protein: CASSLGQGSYGYTF
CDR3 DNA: TGTGCCAGCAGCCTCGGACAGGGAAGCTATGGCTACACCTTC

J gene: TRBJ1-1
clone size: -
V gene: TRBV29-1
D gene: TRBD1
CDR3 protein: CSARTGGEAFF
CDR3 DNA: TGCAGCGCACGGACAGGGGGCGAAGCTTTCTTT

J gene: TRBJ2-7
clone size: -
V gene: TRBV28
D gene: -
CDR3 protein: CASSLSGDEQYF
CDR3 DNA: TGTGCCAGCAGTTTGTCAGGGGACGAGCAGTACTTC

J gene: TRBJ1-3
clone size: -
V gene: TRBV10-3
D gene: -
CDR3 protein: CAIRQASGNTIYF
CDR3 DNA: TGTGCCATACGACAGGCCTCTGGAAACACCATATATTTT